A selection of T cell receptor beta chains follows, all from one sample in a study of cytotoxic CD8 clonotypes in ibrutinib-treated CLL. Generated by immunoSEQ multiplex PCR, the TCRdb table keeps only in-frame clones and is missing some. This repertoire shows 3,500 to 4,500 clones, around 83% found once; its top ten account for around a fifth. The sequencing used PBMCs, collected before ibrutinib treatment. Receptors originate from a human donor with chronic lymphocytic leukemia. Both conserved end residues are part of each CDR3. Each record gives: V gene, D gene, J gene, clone size, CDR3 DNA, CDR3 protein. D genes are given only for firm matches. Size is stated for part of the rows, as once, few or many counts, or as a class when the clone is expanded.

V gene: TRBV28; D gene: .; J gene: TRBJ2-1; clone size: .; CDR3 DNA: TGTGCCAGCAGTTTATTAGGGGGGGACATAAAAGCCTCCTACAATGAGCAGTTCTTC; CDR3 protein: CASSLLGGDIKASYNEQFF
V gene: TRBV5-1; D gene: .; J gene: TRBJ2-6; clone size: .; CDR3 DNA: TGCGCCAGCAGCTTGTCGGGACAAGACTCTGGGGCCAACGTCCTGACTTTC; CDR3 protein: CASSLSGQDSGANVLTF
V gene: TRBV2; D gene: TRBD2; J gene: TRBJ2-5; clone size: .; CDR3 DNA: TGTGCCAGCAGTGAGGGACTAGCTTTGGAGACCCAGTACTTC; CDR3 protein: CASSEGLALETQYF
V gene: TRBV4-2; D gene: TRBD1; J gene: TRBJ2-1; clone size: .; CDR3 DNA: TGTGCCAGCAGCCAAGTTCCCGGGGGACAGGGGGGTGAGCAGTTCTTC; CDR3 protein: CASSQVPGGQGGEQFF
V gene: TRBV9; D gene: .; J gene: TRBJ2-3; clone size: large; CDR3 DNA: TGTGCCAGCAGCGTAGAGGTCAATACAGATACGCAGTATTTT; CDR3 protein: CASSVEVNTDTQYF
V gene: TRBV11-2; D gene: .; J gene: TRBJ2-7; clone size: .; CDR3 DNA: TGTGCCAGCCGGGAAGGGAACGCGGAGCAGTACTTC; CDR3 protein: CASREGNAEQYF
V gene: TRBV11-2; D gene: TRBD2; J gene: TRBJ2-1; clone size: .; CDR3 DNA: TGTGCCAGCAGCCCGGGACTAGCGGGATACAATGAGCAGTTCTTC; CDR3 protein: CASSPGLAGYNEQFF
V gene: TRBV7-9; D gene: TRBD2; J gene: TRBJ2-7; clone size: .; CDR3 DNA: TGTGCCAGCAGCCCGCGCTCGGCGGGAGGGCCCTACGAGCAGTACTTC; CDR3 protein: CASSPRSAGGPYEQYF
V gene: TRBV7-9; D gene: TRBD1; J gene: TRBJ2-2; clone size: .; CDR3 DNA: TGTGCCAGCAGCTTCGGACAGGGGAACACCGGGGAGCTGTTTTTT; CDR3 protein: CASSFGQGNTGELFF
V gene: TRBV19; D gene: TRBD2; J gene: TRBJ2-1; clone size: .; CDR3 DNA: TGTGCCAGTAGTAAAACCGGGACTAGCGGCCAGCATGAGCAGTTCTTC; CDR3 protein: CASSKTGTSGQHEQFF
V gene: TRBV27; D gene: TRBD2; J gene: TRBJ2-7; clone size: .; CDR3 DNA: TGTGCCAGCAGTTTAAGCGGGACTAGCGGGAGGGCCTGGAGGTACGAGCAGTACTTC; CDR3 protein: CASSLSGTSGRAWRYEQYF
V gene: TRBV15; D gene: .; J gene: TRBJ1-1; clone size: .; CDR3 DNA: TGTGCCACCAGCAGAGATCTTGGACGGGGCACTGAAGCTTTCTTT; CDR3 protein: CATSRDLGRGTEAFF
V gene: TRBV6-5; D gene: TRBD1; J gene: TRBJ2-5; clone size: .; CDR3 DNA: TGTGCCAGCAGCCGGGACAGGGAACAGACCCAGTACTTC; CDR3 protein: CASSRDREQTQYF
V gene: TRBV5-6; D gene: TRBD1; J gene: TRBJ2-7; clone size: .; CDR3 DNA: TGTGCCAGCAGCTCCCTCGTAGGGACAGAAACGGGGGAGCAGTACTTC; CDR3 protein: CASSSLVGTETGEQYF
V gene: TRBV20-1; D gene: .; J gene: TRBJ2-1; clone size: few; CDR3 DNA: TGCAGTGCTAGCTCAGGCGCGCAGTTCTTC; CDR3 protein: CSASSGAQFF
V gene: TRBV4-2; D gene: .; J gene: TRBJ1-2; clone size: .; CDR3 DNA: TGTGCCAGCAGCCAAGCGGCGGTAATCCCTAACTATGGCTACACCTTC; CDR3 protein: CASSQAAVIPNYGYTF
V gene: TRBV5-8; D gene: .; J gene: TRBJ2-1; clone size: .; CDR3 DNA: TGTGCCAGCAGCTCCACGCTGGTAGGTCGCAATGAGCAGTTCTTC; CDR3 protein: CASSSTLVGRNEQFF
V gene: TRBV7-3; D gene: .; J gene: TRBJ2-7; clone size: once; CDR3 DNA: TGTGCCAGCAGCCTTGGACAGCCTAGTGACTCCTACGAGCAGTACTTC; CDR3 protein: CASSLGQPSDSYEQYF
V gene: TRBV19; D gene: .; J gene: TRBJ2-1; clone size: .; CDR3 DNA: TGTGCCAGTAGTATTGGTTACAATGAGCAGTTCTTC; CDR3 protein: CASSIGYNEQFF
V gene: TRBV5-1; D gene: TRBD1; J gene: TRBJ2-2; clone size: .; CDR3 DNA: TGCGCCAGCACCCCTTTTTCCGGGACAGCGAACACCGGGGAGCTGTTTTTT; CDR3 protein: CASTPFSGTANTGELFF
V gene: TRBV28; D gene: .; J gene: TRBJ2-3; clone size: once; CDR3 DNA: TGTGCCAGCAGTTCCCACACGAGCACAGATACGCAGTATTTT; CDR3 protein: CASSSHTSTDTQYF
V gene: TRBV6-1; D gene: TRBD2; J gene: TRBJ2-1; clone size: .; CDR3 DNA: TGTGCCAGCAGTGAAGGGGAGGGTTACGGGCGGTTCTTC; CDR3 protein: CASSEGEGYGRFF
V gene: TRBV7-8; D gene: TRBD2; J gene: TRBJ2-6; clone size: .; CDR3 DNA: TGTGCCAGCAGCTCTCTAGCGGGAGCTGGGGCCAACGTCCTGACTTTC; CDR3 protein: CASSSLAGAGANVLTF
V gene: TRBV29-1; D gene: TRBD2; J gene: TRBJ2-5; clone size: .; CDR3 DNA: TGCAGCGCCCGGACTAGCGGGAGGTCCCAAGAGACCCAGTACTTC; CDR3 protein: CSARTSGRSQETQYF
V gene: TRBV28; D gene: .; J gene: TRBJ2-7; clone size: .; CDR3 DNA: TGTGCCAGCAGATTACCTCGGGGCGGGCCTTGGGAGCAGTACTTC; CDR3 protein: CASRLPRGGPWEQYF
V gene: TRBV5-1; D gene: .; J gene: TRBJ2-7; clone size: .; CDR3 DNA: TGCGCCAGCAGCTCCGGACAGCCTACCTACGAGCAGTACTTC; CDR3 protein: CASSSGQPTYEQYF
V gene: TRBV4-1; D gene: TRBD1; J gene: TRBJ1-3; clone size: .; CDR3 DNA: TGCGCCAGCAGCCTCCAGGGGGGTGAGGCCATATATTTT; CDR3 protein: CASSLQGGEAIYF
V gene: TRBV5-1; D gene: TRBD1; J gene: TRBJ2-7; clone size: .; CDR3 DNA: TGCGCCAGCAGCTTGGCCTCACAGGGGTACGAGCAGTACTTC; CDR3 protein: CASSLASQGYEQYF
V gene: TRBV5-1; D gene: TRBD2; J gene: TRBJ2-1; clone size: once; CDR3 DNA: TGCGCCAGCAGCTCCCCCCTGTCACTGCCTAGCGGGAGAGGTACCTACAATGAGCAGTTCTTC; CDR3 protein: CASSSPLSLPSGRGTYNEQFF